This is a list of T cell receptor beta chains from one sample in a study of patients and donors after allogeneic stem cell transplantation. Each CDR3 protein is one row after TCRdb ran MiXCR on the RT-PCR reads. This table has approximately 24,000 distinct CDR3 sequences, 35% to 45% appearing once. What was sequenced was blood, either unsorted or a sorted T cell fraction (not recorded which). Receptors were obtained from a human donor who was either an allogeneic HSCT recipient or a stem cell or donor lymphocyte infusion donor (not recorded which). It is not recorded whose cells these are; they may come from a transplant donor. Each CDR3 is given with its conserved first and last residue. The D gene is left open where the match is weak. Clone size is shown for a subset of rows, as once, few, many or a class of expanded clone.

cdr3_aa: CASKSGTGIYGYTF
cdr3_nt: TGTGCCAGCAAATCCGGGACAGGGATCTATGGCTACACCTTC
d_call: TRBD1
clone_size: few
j_call: TRBJ1-2
v_call: TRBV12-3/TRBV12-4

cdr3_aa: CASSFLGYNEQFF
cdr3_nt: TGTGCCAGCAGCTTTTTGGGGTACAATGAGCAGTTCTTC
d_call: .
clone_size: .
j_call: TRBJ2-1
v_call: TRBV7-9

cdr3_aa: CASRNGDTYTGELFF
cdr3_nt: TGTGCCAGCAGAAACGGGGACACTTACACCGGGGAGCTGTTTTTT
d_call: .
clone_size: .
j_call: TRBJ2-2
v_call: TRBV6-5

cdr3_aa: CASSSGVYGYTF
cdr3_nt: TGTGCCAGCAGCTCCGGGGTCTATGGCTACACCTTC
d_call: .
clone_size: few
j_call: TRBJ1-2
v_call: TRBV3-1

cdr3_aa: CASSLKVLVGTGELFF
cdr3_nt: TGTGCCAGCAGCTTAAAGGTGCTAGTAGGAACCGGGGAGCTGTTTTTT
d_call: .
clone_size: .
j_call: TRBJ2-2
v_call: TRBV7-2

cdr3_aa: CASSRQGEVYGYTF
cdr3_nt: TGCGCCAGCAGCAGACAAGGAGAAGTCTATGGCTACACCTTC
d_call: .
clone_size: many
j_call: TRBJ1-2
v_call: TRBV5-1

cdr3_aa: CASSQEGTAGKTQYF
cdr3_nt: TGTGCCAGCAGCCAAGAAGGCACAGCTGGGAAGACCCAGTACTTC
d_call: .
clone_size: few
j_call: TRBJ2-5
v_call: TRBV3-1

cdr3_aa: CASSRGQGRIDTEAFF
cdr3_nt: TGTGCCAGCTCACGGGGGCAGGGAAGGATTGACACTGAAGCTTTCTTT
d_call: .
clone_size: .
j_call: TRBJ1-1
v_call: TRBV18

cdr3_aa: CASSEAGTSQYF
cdr3_nt: TGTGCCAGCAGTGAAGCGGGGACTAGCCAGTACTTC
d_call: TRBD2
clone_size: .
j_call: TRBJ2-7
v_call: TRBV2

cdr3_aa: CASSVSPTSTDTQYF
cdr3_nt: TGTGCCAGCAGCGTTTCCCCCACAAGCACAGATACGCAGTATTTT
d_call: .
clone_size: .
j_call: TRBJ2-3
v_call: TRBV9

cdr3_aa: CASSSQGNQPQHF
cdr3_nt: TGTGCCAGCAGCTCACAGGGCAATCAGCCCCAGCATTTT
d_call: .
clone_size: few
j_call: TRBJ1-5
v_call: TRBV2

cdr3_aa: CASSLVGVSPLHF
cdr3_nt: TGTGCCAGCAGCTTAGTGGGGGTTTCACCCCTCCACTTT
d_call: .
clone_size: many
j_call: TRBJ1-6
v_call: TRBV11-2

cdr3_aa: CASSEEDRRGYTF
cdr3_nt: TGTGCCAGCAGTGAAGAAGACCGGCGGGGCTACACCTTC
d_call: .
clone_size: many
j_call: TRBJ1-2
v_call: TRBV2

cdr3_aa: CASSLDRQSNQPQHF
cdr3_nt: TGTGCCAGCAGTTTAGACAGACAAAGCAATCAGCCCCAGCATTTT
d_call: .
clone_size: few
j_call: TRBJ1-5
v_call: TRBV27

cdr3_aa: CASSYGTQRQETQYF
cdr3_nt: TGTGCCAGCAGCTATGGGACTCAGCGCCAAGAGACCCAGTACTTC
d_call: .
clone_size: few
j_call: TRBJ2-5
v_call: TRBV11-3

cdr3_aa: CASSYPGPQETQYF
cdr3_nt: TGTGCCAGCAGTTACCCCGGACCCCAAGAGACCCAGTACTTC
d_call: .
clone_size: .
j_call: TRBJ2-5
v_call: TRBV6-6

cdr3_aa: CAIKFSAGEFYEQYF
cdr3_nt: TGTGCCATCAAGTTTTCGGCAGGGGAATTCTACGAGCAGTACTTC
d_call: .
clone_size: few
j_call: TRBJ2-7
v_call: TRBV10-3

cdr3_aa: CASSLARTGGAFF
cdr3_nt: TGCGCCAGCAGCCTCGCTAGGACAGGGGGGGCTTTCTTT
d_call: TRBD1
clone_size: few
j_call: TRBJ1-1
v_call: TRBV4-1

cdr3_aa: CSARDHRQGNEQFF
cdr3_nt: TGCAGTGCTAGAGATCATCGGCAGGGCAATGAGCAGTTCTTC
d_call: .
clone_size: .
j_call: TRBJ2-1
v_call: TRBV20-1

cdr3_aa: CASSPGTGNQPQHF
cdr3_nt: TGTGCCAGCAGCCCCGGGACCGGCAATCAGCCCCAGCATTTT
d_call: .
clone_size: few
j_call: TRBJ1-5
v_call: TRBV11-2

cdr3_aa: CASSSALGRGVHGYTF
cdr3_nt: TGTGCCAGCAGCTCAGCCCTGGGCAGGGGAGTCCATGGCTACACCTTC
d_call: .
clone_size: .
j_call: TRBJ1-2
v_call: TRBV11-2

cdr3_aa: CASRLGGGVRSEQFF
cdr3_nt: TGTGCCAGCAGACTGGGCGGGGGGGTAAGGTCTGAGCAGTTCTTC
d_call: TRBD2
clone_size: .
j_call: TRBJ2-1
v_call: TRBV12-3/TRBV12-4

cdr3_aa: CASSPDSRLNTEAFF
cdr3_nt: TGTGCCAGCAGTCCGGACTCACGACTGAACACTGAAGCTTTCTTT
d_call: .
clone_size: few
j_call: TRBJ1-1
v_call: TRBV28

cdr3_aa: CASSDSAGQPQHF
cdr3_nt: TGTGCCAGCAGCGATTCGGCGGGACAGCCCCAGCATTTT
d_call: .
clone_size: once
j_call: TRBJ1-5
v_call: TRBV5-6

cdr3_aa: CASSAPGTGLNQPQHF
cdr3_nt: TGTGCCAGCAGTGCCCCAGGGACAGGGCTCAATCAGCCCCAGCATTTT
d_call: TRBD1
clone_size: .
j_call: TRBJ1-5
v_call: TRBV12-3/TRBV12-4

cdr3_aa: CASSQDSGLTGELFF
cdr3_nt: TGCGCCAGCAGCCAAGACTCGGGTTTGACCGGGGAGCTGTTTTTT
d_call: .
clone_size: once
j_call: TRBJ2-2
v_call: TRBV4-1

cdr3_aa: CASSLSGNLNTIYF
cdr3_nt: TGTGCCAGCAGCTTATCAGGGAATCTAAACACCATATATTTT
d_call: .
clone_size: .
j_call: TRBJ1-3
v_call: TRBV7-9

cdr3_aa: CAIAPLDRVGVGELFF
cdr3_nt: TGTGCCATCGCACCCCTTGACAGGGTTGGGGTCGGGGAGCTGTTTTTT
d_call: TRBD1
clone_size: .
j_call: TRBJ2-2
v_call: TRBV28

cdr3_aa: CASSLASANYGYTF
cdr3_nt: TGTGCCAGCAGCTTAGCCAGCGCTAACTATGGCTACACCTTC
d_call: .
clone_size: .
j_call: TRBJ1-2
v_call: TRBV5-6

cdr3_aa: CASSTRTGWVQPQHF
cdr3_nt: TGTGCCAGCAGTACCCGGACAGGGTGGGTTCAGCCCCAGCATTTT
d_call: TRBD1
clone_size: few
j_call: TRBJ1-5
v_call: TRBV28

cdr3_aa: CASSLSGRVNQPQHF
cdr3_nt: TGTGCCAGCAGTTTAAGTGGCAGGGTTAATCAGCCCCAGCATTTT
d_call: .
clone_size: .
j_call: TRBJ1-5
v_call: TRBV28

cdr3_aa: CASSPTSGAPGGYTF
cdr3_nt: TGCGCCAGCAGCCCGACCTCGGGGGCGCCAGGAGGCTACACCTTC
d_call: .
clone_size: few
j_call: TRBJ1-2
v_call: TRBV5-1

cdr3_aa: CASSLGGNTEAFF
cdr3_nt: TGTGCCAGCAGCTTGGGTGGGAACACTGAAGCTTTCTTT
d_call: .
clone_size: many
j_call: TRBJ1-1
v_call: TRBV5-5

cdr3_aa: CASSDRVWSQPQHF
cdr3_nt: TGTGCCAGCAGTGACAGGGTGTGGAGTCAGCCCCAGCATTTT
d_call: .
clone_size: few
j_call: TRBJ1-5
v_call: TRBV6-4

cdr3_aa: CASSLDGGGYGYTF
cdr3_nt: TGTGCCAGCAGCCTGGACGGGGGAGGCTATGGCTACACCTTC
d_call: .
clone_size: few
j_call: TRBJ1-2
v_call: TRBV3-1

cdr3_aa: CASSLAGLQNTEAFF
cdr3_nt: TGTGCCAGCAGCTTAGCGGGGTTACAGAACACTGAAGCTTTCTTT
d_call: .
clone_size: .
j_call: TRBJ1-1
v_call: TRBV11-2

cdr3_aa: CASSNKTTGNEQFF
cdr3_nt: TGTGCCAGCAGCAACAAGACTACGGGTAATGAGCAGTTCTTC
d_call: .
clone_size: .
j_call: TRBJ2-1
v_call: TRBV21-1

cdr3_aa: CASSWDANTEAFF
cdr3_nt: TGTGCCAGCAGCTGGGACGCGAACACTGAAGCTTTCTTT
d_call: .
clone_size: .
j_call: TRBJ1-1
v_call: TRBV7-9

cdr3_aa: CASSPDSYEKLFF
cdr3_nt: TGTGCCAGCTCGCCGGACAGTTATGAAAAACTGTTTTTT
d_call: .
clone_size: .
j_call: TRBJ1-4
v_call: TRBV18

cdr3_aa: CASSPEGQGAWQPQHF
cdr3_nt: TGTGCCAGCTCACCCGAAGGGCAGGGGGCTTGGCAGCCCCAGCATTTT
d_call: TRBD1
clone_size: .
j_call: TRBJ1-5
v_call: TRBV18

cdr3_aa: CASSSTSTDTQYF
cdr3_nt: TGTGCCAGCAGCTCGACAAGCACAGATACGCAGTATTTT
d_call: .
clone_size: many
j_call: TRBJ2-3
v_call: TRBV7-9

cdr3_aa: CASSLQGAGKKLFF
cdr3_nt: TGTGCCAGCAGTCTACAGGGGGCCGGTAAAAAACTGTTTTTT
d_call: TRBD1
clone_size: .
j_call: TRBJ1-4
v_call: TRBV11-2

cdr3_aa: CASTQLGQPQHF
cdr3_nt: TGTGCCAGCACCCAATTGGGTCAGCCCCAGCATTTT
d_call: .
clone_size: .
j_call: TRBJ1-5
v_call: TRBV5-6

cdr3_aa: CASSMDRYTTEAFF
cdr3_nt: TGCGCCAGCAGCATGGACAGGTACACCACTGAAGCTTTCTTT
d_call: TRBD1
clone_size: few
j_call: TRBJ1-1
v_call: TRBV5-1

cdr3_aa: CASSPARIGEKLFF
cdr3_nt: TGTGCCAGCTCACCCGCGCGGATCGGTGAAAAACTGTTTTTT
d_call: .
clone_size: .
j_call: TRBJ1-4
v_call: TRBV18